The next 27 T cell receptor beta chains were all read from a single sample in a study of shared clonotypes between healthy human individuals. Using immunoSEQ multiplex PCR, the repertoire was profiled, and TCRdb retains in-frame clones only, with some absent. The sample has millions of clones, 85% to 95% seen once. The specimen was naive CD4+ T cells sorted from blood. Stated subset: CD45RA+ positively selected. These receptors were obtained from a man in his late teens or twenties in good health.

This chain joins TRBV2 and TRBJ1-1; TRBD1 agrees at 10 bases. The trim removed 6 bases at V and 5 bases at J, leaving 3 bases unmatched. Per germline, CDR1 SNHLY and CDR2 FYNNEI. The CDR3 totals 13 residues. In DNA, the CDR3 is TGTGCCAGCAGGGGACAGGGGAGGACTGAAGCTTTCTTT. Protein: CASRGQGRTEAFF.

The chain couples TRBV6-1 to TRBJ2-3; tentatively, D is TRBD1 (5 bases). V lost 0 bases and J 0 bases, leaving 7 bases between the germline ends. Germline loops: CDR1 MNHNS, CDR2 SASEGT. The CDR3 extends over 15 amino acids. CDR3 nucleotides: TGTGCCAGCAGTGAAGCGGGGCACAGCACAGATACGCAGTATTTT. It codes for CASSEAGHSTDTQYF.

V and J are TRBV19 and TRBJ1-5; 9 bases fit TRBD1. The CDR3 is made up of 16 amino acids. Germline-derived CDR1 and CDR2 are LNHDA and SQIVND (reference sequence). V shed 4 bases and J 7 bases; nucleotides not matched to a gene: 11. In DNA, the CDR3 is TGTGCCAGTAGTACGACCGGACAGGGGACGTGGCAGCCCCAGCATTTT. Protein sequence: CASSTTGQGTWQPQHF.

V gene TRBV7-2 combines with J gene TRBJ2-3; 7 bases agree with TRBD2. Germline CDR1 reads SGHTA; CDR2 reads FQGNSA. This CDR3 contains 12 residues. Trimming cost V 9 bases and J 5 bases; bases outside gene matches: 5. The CDR3, as DNA: TGTGCCAGTAGCGGGTTTATAGATACGCAGTATTTT. Amino acids: CASSGFIDTQYF.

The genes are TRBV6-1 and TRBJ2-3, with 9 bases fitting TRBD2. Germline CDR1 reads MNHNS; CDR2 reads SASEGT. CDR3 length: 14 residues. The ends lost 10 bases at V and 7 bases at J; junction bases unmatched: 12. CDR3: CATFSGRGWNTQYF. DNA for the CDR3: TGTGCCACCTTTAGCGGGAGAGGGTGGAATACGCAGTATTTT.

The table lists this clone with many counts. In the same sample, other DNA sequences code for this CDR3. V and J are TRBV18 and TRBJ2-3; D not certain. Trimming took off 0 bases at V and 0 bases at J, with 1 base between the two ends. CDR3 length equals 13 residues. Germline V gene lookup returns CDR1 KGHSH and CDR2 LQKENI. CDR3 region: CASSPPSTDTQYF. The CDR3 DNA reads TGTGCCAGCTCACCACCGAGCACAGATACGCAGTATTTT.

The chain recombines TRBV7-2 with TRBJ2-7, with D perhaps being TRBD1 or TRBD2 (6 bases each). The germline gives CDR1 SGHTA, CDR2 FQGNSA. This CDR3 spans 13 amino acids. V was trimmed by 1 base and J by 9 bases, leaving 13 bases between them. The CDR3 here is CASSLGPGAVQYF. CDR3 bases: TGTGCCAGCAGCTTAGGCCCGGGGGCGGTGCAGTACTTC.

This clone is a singleton in its sample. V is TRBV29-1 and J is TRBJ2-7; possibly TRBD1 for D (5 bases). The CDR3 loop spans 13 amino acids. Germline V gene data show CDR1 as SQVTM and CDR2 as ANQGSEA. V was pared by 6 bases and J by 5 bases, with 17 bases between. The CDR3 DNA follows: TGCAGCGTGACTCAGGGAAAGCTTAACGAGCAGTACTTC. Amino acid sequence: CSVTQGKLNEQYF.

The rearrangement joins TRBV5-4 to TRBJ2-1; 8 bases map to TRBD2. J lost 8 bases, V lost 0 bases, and 7 bases had no gene match. Germline V gives CDR1 SGHNT, CDR2 YYREEE (reference sequence). CDR3 length: 15 amino acids. The CDR3 reads CASSLGGGTRDEQFF. The CDR3 nucleotides are TGTGCCAGCAGCTTGGGAGGTGGGACTAGGGATGAGCAGTTCTTC.

J is TRBJ1-2 and V is TRBV28, with 9 positions matching TRBD1. V gave up 4 bases and J gave up 6 bases; unmatched junction bases: 9. This CDR3 contains 15 residues. Germline V gene lookup returns CDR1 MDHEN and CDR2 SYDVKM. CDR3 sequence: CASSYRDRVVNGYTF. The CDR3 nucleotides are TGTGCCAGCAGTTACCGGGACAGGGTCGTCAATGGCTACACCTTC.

The chain joins TRBV5-8 to TRBJ1-5; D is possibly TRBD1 (6 bases). CDR3 length equals 15 residues. Germline CDR1 is SGHTS and CDR2 is YDEGEE. The V gene lost 0 bases and the J gene lost 8 bases, with 15 bases spanning the gap. The DNA of the CDR3 is TGTGCCAGCAGCTTGGCTGGGACAAACTCGGAGCCCCAGCATTTT. Translation gives CASSLAGTNSEPQHF.

The chain has TRBV6-6 and TRBJ2-5, with unresolved D. V was cut by 6 bases and J by 5 bases, with 16 bases left in between. Germline CDR1 is MNHNY and CDR2 is SVGAGI (reference sequence). The CDR3 runs to 14 residues. CDR3 residues: CASRRATSRETQYF. The CDR3 nucleotides are TGTGCCAGCAGGAGAGCGACATCAAGGGAGACCCAGTACTTC.

The chain uses TRBV6-5 and TRBJ2-5; the D gene is possibly TRBD2 (5 bases). The CDR3 is 13 residues long. Trimming took 6 bases from V and 5 from J, leaving 13 bases between them. The germline V gene has CDR1 MNHEY and CDR2 SVGAGI. In nucleotides, the CDR3 is TGTGCCAGCAGACGTGGTTCGGGGGAGACCCAGTACTTC. Translating gives CASRRGSGETQYF.

DNA for the CDR3: TGCGCCAGCAGCCATCCCGGGAGGGGGAACACCGGGGAGCTGTTTTTT. It codes for CASSHPGRGNTGELFF. The gene calls are TRBV4-1 and TRBJ2-2, with 8 bases fitting TRBD2. This CDR3 region has 16 residues. The germline gives CDR1 MGHRA, CDR2 YSYEKL. With V trimmed by 3 bases and J by 1 base, 4 bases remained unmatched.

Only one count was recorded for this clone. The chain links TRBV7-9 to TRBJ2-5; D may be TRBD2 (5 bases). The CDR3 has 16 amino acids. Germline V gene lookup returns CDR1 SEHNR and CDR2 FQNEAQ (reference sequence). V gave up 2 bases and J gave up 7 bases, with 20 bases separating them. CDR3 sequence: CASSLSPISGMGTQYF. DNA of the CDR3: TGTGCCAGCAGCTTATCCCCAATAAGCGGAATGGGGACCCAGTACTTC.

This chain links TRBV5-1 with TRBJ2-2, with TRBD1 identical over 8 bases. The CDR3 has 17 amino acids. Germline CDR1 reads SGHRS; CDR2 reads YFSETQ. The trim removed 4 bases at V and 2 bases at J, leaving 10 bases unmatched. Here the CDR3 reads CASSGGTGAFNTGELFF. CDR3 sequence (DNA): TGCGCCAGCAGCGGGGGGACAGGAGCCTTTAACACCGGGGAGCTGTTTTTT.

The chain couples TRBV5-4 to TRBJ2-7; the D call may be TRBD1 or TRBD2 (5 bases each). V lost 0 bases and J lost 3, with 19 bases in between. Looked up from germline, CDR1 is SGHNT and CDR2 is YYREEE (reference sequence). The CDR3 has 17 amino acids. In nucleotides, the CDR3 is TGTGCCAGCAGCTTGGCCCCGGGACCCCAGCTTGGCTACGAGCAGTACTTC. It specifies CASSLAPGPQLGYEQYF.

In regard to this clone: This same CDR3 is encoded by further DNA sequences in the sample. This rearrangement joins TRBV5-4 to TRBJ2-2; TRBD2 aligns across 11 bases. This CDR3 comprises 16 residues. V gave up 4 bases and J gave up 2 bases; unmatched junction bases: 4. CDR1 is SGHNT and CDR2 is YYREEE in the germline V gene (reference sequence). The CDR3 coding sequence is TGTGCCAGCAGCACGGGACTAGCGGTAAACACCGGGGAGCTGTTTTTT. Protein product: CASSTGLAVNTGELFF.

As regards this clone: The sample carries other DNA sequences with the same CDR3. The chain employs TRBV7-2 and TRBJ2-2; 11 nucleotides agree with TRBD2. J lost 5 bases, V lost 3 bases, and 2 bases had no gene match. The CDR3 sequence is 15 residues long. Germline CDR1 is SGHTA and CDR2 is FQGNSA. The CDR3, as DNA: TGTGCCAGCAGCTTCCGACTAGCGGGGACCGGGGAGCTGTTTTTT. Translated, it gives CASSFRLAGTGELFF.

The rearrangement links TRBV18 to TRBJ1-3; tentative D call: TRBD1 (5 bases). This CDR3 has 14 residues. The germline CDR1 and CDR2 sequences are KGHSH and LQKENI. Trimming pared 4 bases from V and 3 bases from J, leaving 10 bases between. The CDR3 sequence: CASSQGQVGNTIYF. The CDR3 DNA is TGTGCCAGCTCACAAGGACAAGTTGGAAACACCATATATTTT. The entire variable domain, with the rest obtained from reference TRBV18 and TRBJ1-3, is as follows: NAGVMQNPRHLVRRRGQEARLRCSPMKGHSHVYWYRQLPEEGLKFMVYLQKENIIDESGMPKERFSAEFPKEGPSILRIQQVVRGDSAAYFCASSQGQVGNTIYFGEGSWLTVV.

This CDR3 is CASSVTRQTPEETQYF. The CDR3 bases are TGCGCCAGCAGCGTTACCCGACAGACTCCGGAGGAGACCCAGTACTTC. The chain couples TRBV5-1 to TRBJ2-5; TRBD1 is a possible D gene (5 bases). Germline V gives CDR1 SGHRS, CDR2 YFSETQ. The CDR3 sequence is 16 residues long. The V end lost 4 bases, the J end lost 5 bases, and 21 bases lay between the germline ends.

DNA of the CDR3: TGTGCCAGCAGCACGACAGCTAACACTGAAGCTTTCTTT. Encoded protein: CASSTTANTEAFF. This chain connects TRBV11-2 to TRBJ1-1; tentatively, D is TRBD1 (5 bases). Germline CDR1 is SGHAT and CDR2 is FQNNGV. V was trimmed by 5 bases and J by 2 bases, leaving 9 bases between them. This CDR3 spans 13 amino acids.

The gene calls are TRBV10-2 and TRBJ2-1; TRBD2 matches at 7 bases. This CDR3 has 14 residues. V shed 7 bases and J 7 bases; nucleotides not matched to a gene: 10. Germline V lookup: CDR1 WSHSY, CDR2 SAAADI. The CDR3 loop is CASKLADVVNEQFF. Here the CDR3 DNA reads TGCGCCAGCAAGCTAGCGGACGTCGTTAATGAGCAGTTCTTC.

V usage is TRBV5-1 and J usage is TRBJ2-7; D uncertain. The CDR3 sequence is 13 residues long. Trimming took off 0 bases at V and 2 bases at J, with 6 bases between the two ends. Looked up from germline, CDR1 is SGHRS and CDR2 is YFSETQ. This chain's CDR3 is CASSLVAAYEQYF. DNA for the CDR3: TGCGCCAGCAGCTTGGTTGCAGCCTACGAGCAGTACTTC.

The chain combines TRBV27 with TRBJ2-7; no clear D. CDR3 length: 15 amino acids. In germline, CDR1 is MNHEY, CDR2 SMNVEV (reference sequence). V gave up 1 base and J gave up 2 bases, with 12 bases separating them. The chain's CDR3 is CASSLLGSPTYEQYF. The DNA of the CDR3 is TGTGCCAGCAGTTTATTGGGCTCTCCCACCTACGAGCAGTACTTC.

The chain employs TRBV7-4 and TRBJ2-1; 12 bases are shared with TRBD2. The CDR3 consists of 15 residues. Per the germline V gene, CDR1 is SGHVT and CDR2 is SQSDAQ. V was clipped by 5 bases and J by 5 bases; unmatched bases: 4. CDR3 amino acids: CASSALAGGDNEQFF. CDR3 DNA: TGTGCCAGCAGCGCACTAGCGGGGGGAGACAATGAGCAGTTCTTC. Full variable domain (outside the CDR3, taken from reference TRBV7-4 and TRBJ2-1): GAGVSQSPRYKVAKRGRDVALRCDSISGHVTLYWYRQTLGQGSEVLTYSQSDAQRDKSGRPSGRFSAERPERSVSTLKIQRTEQGDSAVYLCASSALAGGDNEQFFGPGTRLTVL.

The rearrangement uses TRBV11-2 and TRBJ2-3; 10 bases match TRBD1. CDR1 and CDR2 (germline): SGHAT, FQNNGV. CDR3 length equals 15 residues. V shed 5 bases, J shed 6 bases, and the junction held 8 bases outside the gene matches. CDR3 amino acids: CASSLGQGKGDTQYF. DNA of the CDR3: TGTGCCAGCAGCCTGGGACAGGGGAAGGGGGATACGCAGTATTTT.